This TCR beta chain was obtained from a study of radiation and T cells in renal cell carcinoma. Germline loops: CDR1 MNHNS, CDR2 SASEGT. Trimming removed 3 bases from V and 4 bases from J; junction bases left unmatched: 4. The CDR3 sequence is 15 residues long. Whole-study results and caveats: In blood, top tumor clones expanded by 2 weeks, shrinking by 4.

TCRdb keeps only in-frame clones here, not all; method: immunoSEQ multiplex PCR. Found here are approximately 110,000 clones, approximately 80% of them singletons; the top ten hold less than 3.5%. A remark on this clone: Its antigen is not identified.

Time point described: baseline pretreatment blood. The treatment here: 15 Gy SBRT to primary tumor, nephrectomy 4 weeks later. V and J are TRBV6-1 and TRBJ2-1; 9 bases line up with TRBD1. The clonotype was recovered from a woman aged 60-70 years with renal cell carcinoma. The material sequenced was blood, taken from a patient whose treatment included radiotherapy and nephrectomy. The CDR3 loop reads CASSEMGQGYNEQFF. CDR3 nucleotides: TGTGCCAGCAGTGAGATGGGACAGGGTTACAATGAGCAGTTCTTC.